The entry that follows covers one T cell receptor beta chain sequence. If no ophthalmopathy progression occurred within 18 months, Graves' hyperthyroidism was stable. Uncontrolled infection, other autoimmune disease, pregnancy or lactation excluded patients. Diagnoses rested on clinical symptoms, serum thyroxine and TRAb, thyroid ultrasound and orbital computed tomography. The sample belongs to a study of T cells in Graves' hyperthyroidism and ophthalmopathy. J gave up 5 bases and V 5 bases, and 4 bases lay outside the gene matches. The length of the CDR3 is 14 residues. Germline-derived CDR1 and CDR2 are KGHSH and LQKENI. Using RNA transcripts as the source, TCR beta CDR3 regions were amplified. TCR CDR3 underwent first-round RT-PCR with the HTBI primer set. From the multiplex PCR reads, TCRdb called clonotypes with MiXCR, one entry per CDR3 protein. The sample includes about 320,000 distinct CDR3 sequences, 15% to 20% of them seen just once.

This receptor was taken from a man in his thirties or forties with Graves' hyperthyroidism. J is TRBJ2-7 and V is TRBV18; TRBD1 aligns across 12 bases. Sample: blood. CDR3 region: CASSRDRGRNEQYF. DNA of the CDR3: TGTGCCAGCTCAAGGGACAGGGGGCGGAACGAGCAGTACTTC.